These 24 T cell receptor beta chains were all obtained from the same sample, sequenced in a study of chemoradiotherapy in HPV16-positive cancers. Some clones are missing from TCRdb's copy, which holds only in-frame ones; the method was immunoSEQ multiplex PCR. The repertoire holds approximately 52,000 clones, around nine tenths seen once, with approximately 3.5% in the top ten. This specimen consisted of blood, obtained from a patient who underwent chemoradiotherapy. These receptors all come from a human donor with HPV-associated anogenital cancer.

This chain links TRBV5-3 with TRBJ2-7, with 14 positions matching TRBD2. TRBV5-3 is classed as an ORF, of uncertain function. The CDR3 extends over 20 amino acids. V shed 1 base, J shed 5 bases, and the junction held 17 bases outside the gene matches. The CDR3 bases are TGTGCCAGAAGCTTGAGGAGACTAGCGGGAGGGCGGGGAAAAAAGAACGAGCAGTACTTC. The encoded protein is CARSLRRLAGGRGKKNEQYF.

This chain connects TRBV7-9 to TRBJ1-6; D not resolved. Trimming stripped 7 bases from V and 6 bases from J, with 16 bases between. The CDR3 sequence is 15 residues long. Germline CDR1 reads SEHNR; CDR2 reads FQNEAQ (reference sequence). Written as DNA, the CDR3 is TGTGCCAGCATCCAAAGCGGCCAATTTAATTCACCCCTCCACTTT. This gives the protein CASIQSGQFNSPLHF.

The chain employs TRBV25-1 and TRBJ2-7, with TRBD2 matching 10 bases. This CDR3 is 15 amino acids long. Germline trimming cut 4 bases from V and 2 bases from J; bases unmatched to any gene: 5. Germline V gene sequence: CDR1 MGHDK, CDR2 SYGVNS. The CDR3 DNA is TGTGCCAGCAGTGGATGGACTAGCGGTCCCTACGAGCAGTACTTC. Translation: CASSGWTSGPYEQYF.

Here the CDR3 DNA reads TGTGCCAGCAGCCAACCGGGACTAGCGGGGGAGAATGAGCAGTTCTTC. This encodes CASSQPGLAGENEQFF. The gene calls are TRBV4-2 and TRBJ2-1, with 14 bases fitting TRBD2. Germline loops: CDR1 LGHNA, CDR2 YNFKEQ. The V segment lost 2 bases and the J segment 7 bases; nucleotides outside the gene matches: 4. The CDR3 runs 16 residues.

This rearrangement joins TRBV7-9 to TRBJ2-7, with D possibly TRBD1 on 6 matching bases. Deletions cut 5 bases from V and 3 bases from J, with 11 bases between. CDR1 is SEHNR, CDR2 FQNEAQ, per germline (reference sequence). The CDR3 length is 13 residues. CDR3 coding DNA: TGTGCCAGCAGCCGGGACATTTTCTACGAGCAGTACTTC. It encodes CASSRDIFYEQYF.

This chain joins TRBV4-2 and TRBJ2-7; no clear D. CDR1 is LGHNA, CDR2 YNFKEQ, per germline. Trimming shortened V by 1 base and J by 0 bases, and 10 bases separated the two germline ends. CDR3 length: 15 residues. DNA of the CDR3: TGTGCCAGCAGCCAAGGCGCCTCCAGCTCCTACGAGCAGTACTTC. It specifies CASSQGASSSYEQYF.

The genes are TRBV7-2 and TRBJ1-5; D not resolved. The V and J ends lost 1 base and 7 bases respectively, with 11 bases between them. Germline CDR1 is SGHTA and CDR2 is FQGNSA. The CDR3 spans 14 residues. The CDR3 loop is CASSLESDKQPQHF. CDR3 DNA: TGTGCCAGCAGCTTAGAAAGTGACAAGCAGCCCCAGCATTTT.

The chain combines TRBV19 with TRBJ1-1, with TRBD1 identical over 7 bases. The CDR3 covers 14 residues. V was pared by 6 bases and J by 0 bases, with 4 bases of the junction left unmatched. Germline CDR1 is LNHDA and CDR2 is SQIVND (reference sequence). The DNA of the CDR3 is TGTGCCAGTAGCCGACAGGGTCTGAACACTGAAGCTTTCTTT. Translated, it gives CASSRQGLNTEAFF.

This clone was found a few times. This chain's CDR3 is CASSLVQGITDTQYF. In DNA form, the CDR3 reads TGCGCCAGCAGCTTGGTACAGGGGATCACAGATACGCAGTATTTT. The rearrangement uses TRBV5-1 and TRBJ2-3; the match to TRBD1 covers 7 bases. The CDR3 runs to 15 residues. J was trimmed by 2 bases and V by 0 bases; bases with no gene match: 3. Germline V gene sequence: CDR1 SGHRS, CDR2 YFSETQ.

This clone occurred once. The chain combines TRBV6-6 with TRBJ1-4; D gene ambiguous. Germline V gives CDR1 MNHNY, CDR2 SVGAGI (reference sequence). The CDR3 sequence is 14 residues long. Between the trimmed V and J ends, which lost 8 bases and 8 bases, there was a span of 18 bases. This chain's CDR3 is CASSAKVSWEKLFF. CDR3 nucleotides: TGTGCCAGCTCCGCCAAAGTTAGTTGGGAAAAACTGTTTTTT.

The chain carries TRBV10-3 and TRBJ1-2, with no clear D. This CDR3 comprises 13 residues. Germline lookup yields CDR1 ENHRY and CDR2 SYGVKD. V dropped 6 bases and J dropped 0 bases, with 8 bases sitting between them. CDR3 in amino acids: CAIRGIANYGYTF. The DNA of the CDR3 is TGTGCCATCAGGGGCATAGCTAACTATGGCTACACCTTC.

V usage is TRBV7-9 and J usage is TRBJ2-2; 8 bases are a match to TRBD1. The CDR3 is 16 amino acids. Germline assignment: CDR1 SEHNR and CDR2 FQNEAQ (reference sequence). With 3 bases clipped from V and 1 base from J, the junction kept 4 bases outside the gene matches. The CDR3 region is CASSFDRGLNTGELFF. For the CDR3, the DNA is TGTGCCAGCAGCTTCGACAGGGGCTTGAACACCGGGGAGCTGTTTTTT. Full variable domain (rest looked up from reference TRBV7-9 and TRBJ2-2): DTGVSQNPRHKITKRGQNVTFRCDPISEHNRLYWYRQTLGQGPEFLTYFQNEAQLEKSRLLSDRFSAERPKGSFSTLEIQRTEQGDSAMYLCASSFDRGLNTGELFFGEGSRLTVL.

This sequence joins TRBV19 and TRBJ2-1; 11 nucleotides align to TRBD2. CDR1 is LNHDA, CDR2 SQIVND, per germline (reference sequence). CDR3 length equals 13 residues. V trimming: 8 bases; J trimming: 12 bases; junction bases outside the gene matches: 9. CDR3 amino acids: CASLAGGSGVQFF. The CDR3, as DNA: TGTGCCAGTCTAGCGGGGGGCTCGGGAGTGCAGTTCTTC.

The chain combines TRBV6-5 with TRBJ1-2, with D possibly being TRBD1 (5 bases). This CDR3 spans 13 amino acids. CDR1 and CDR2 from the germline V gene are MNHEY and SVGAGI. V was pared by 5 bases and J by 6 bases, with 13 bases between. CDR3 in amino acids: CASSTGLTNGYTF. The DNA of the CDR3 is TGTGCCAGCAGTACGGGACTGACCAATGGCTACACCTTC.

This chain joins TRBV6-5 and TRBJ1-2; D is uncertain. Trimming stripped 0 bases from V and 6 bases from J, with 11 bases between. CDR3 size: 14 residues. Per the germline V gene, CDR1 is MNHEY and CDR2 is SVGAGI. CDR3 nucleotide sequence: TGTGCCAGCAGTTACTCGAGAGCGCGCAATGGCTACACCTTC. Its protein is CASSYSRARNGYTF.

V gene TRBV2 combines with J gene TRBJ2-5, with 13 nucleotides matching TRBD2. This CDR3 has 17 residues. Germline CDR1 SNHLY, CDR2 FYNNEI. Trimming took 5 bases from V and 2 from J; bases not matched to a gene: 8. CDR3 residues: CASSIWTSGGGQETQYF. As DNA, the CDR3 is TGTGCCAGCAGTATTTGGACTAGCGGGGGCGGGCAAGAGACCCAGTACTTC.

This chain connects TRBV7-2 to TRBJ2-5; weak D call: TRBD1 (5 bases). V was clipped by 5 bases and J by 3 bases, with 10 bases between them. The V gene's germline CDR1 is SGHTA and CDR2 FQGNSA. The CDR3 loop spans 13 amino acids. CDR3 nucleotide sequence: TGTGCCAGCAGCCGCGGACAAGAAGAGACCCAGTACTTC. It yields the protein CASSRGQEETQYF.

This chain joins TRBV27 and TRBJ2-1; no clear D. The germline V and J ends were trimmed by 7 bases and 0 bases, with 10 bases remaining between them. Looked up from germline, CDR1 is MNHEY and CDR2 is SMNVEV (reference sequence). This CDR3 spans 14 amino acids. The CDR3 DNA follows: TGTGCCAGCACTTTCGGAGACTCCTACAATGAGCAGTTCTTC. Translation: CASTFGDSYNEQFF.

This rearrangement joins TRBV2 to TRBJ2-3; 9 nucleotides agree with TRBD1. The junction had 7 bases not matched to a gene; V was cut back by 8 bases and J by 1 base. There are 15 residues in the CDR3. Germline loops: CDR1 SNHLY, CDR2 FYNNEI. CDR3 DNA: TGTGCCAGCTCCGTGGGGGACAGGGGCACAGATACGCAGTATTTT. Protein: CASSVGDRGTDTQYF.

In its sample, this clone was seen once. This chain joins TRBV11-2 and TRBJ2-7; 7 bases align to TRBD2. V trimming: 5 bases; J trimming: 2 bases; junction bases outside the gene matches: 6. Germline V gene lookup returns CDR1 SGHAT and CDR2 FQNNGV. The length of the CDR3 is 14 residues. The CDR3 DNA is TGTGCCAGCAGCCCTAGCGGAGGAACCTACGAGCAGTACTTC. This gives the protein CASSPSGGTYEQYF.

This clone was seen a handful of times. The V gene is TRBV18, the J gene TRBJ1-2, with D uncertain. This CDR3 comprises 14 residues. The V end lost 4 bases, the J end lost 7 bases, and 16 bases lay between the germline ends. Germline CDR1 and CDR2: KGHSH and LQKENI. The CDR3 bases are TGTGCCAGCTCACGAAACGACCCCCAAAGTGGCTACACCTTC. Translated: CASSRNDPQSGYTF.

The chain employs TRBV5-8 and TRBJ1-1; D ambiguous. The germline CDR1 and CDR2 sequences are SGHTS and YDEGEE. This CDR3 is built from 13 residues. V lost 4 bases, J lost 4 bases, and 11 bases lay in between. CDR3 in DNA: TGTGCCAGCAGCGGACGGCTGGGCACTGAAGCTTTCTTT. Translated, it gives CASSGRLGTEAFF.

This clone was detected a few times. The chain recombines TRBV14 with TRBJ2-5; D not resolved. The germline V and J ends were trimmed by 1 base and 5 bases, with 14 bases remaining between them. Per germline, CDR1 SGHDN and CDR2 FVKESK. This CDR3 is 15 amino acids long. The CDR3 here is CASSQVLQIGETQYF. The CDR3 coding sequence is TGTGCCAGCAGCCAAGTTCTCCAGATAGGCGAGACCCAGTACTTC.

J is TRBJ2-3 and V is TRBV10-3; D might be TRBD2 (6 bases). The germline V gene has CDR1 ENHRY and CDR2 SYGVKD. Trimming removed 8 bases from V and 2 bases from J, with 14 bases in between. This CDR3 region has 14 residues. CDR3 residues: CAIGGGWNTDTQYF. CDR3 sequence (DNA): TGTGCCATCGGGGGAGGTTGGAACACAGATACGCAGTATTTT.